This note documents a single T cell receptor (beta chain) sequence. The ends were cut back, 5 bases at V and 1 base at J, with 20 bases in the middle. The CDR3 totals 17 residues. Per the germline V gene, CDR1 is LNHDA and CDR2 is SQIVND (reference sequence). This sample was taken from a study of blood T cell repertoires in COVID-19. Here immunoSEQ multiplex PCR was the method, and the copy in TCRdb shows in-frame clones only, minus some. This sample has 20,000 or so clones, with more than 70% found just once. This receptor was identified in a woman aged 25 to 39 who had recovered from COVID-19. V usage is TRBV19 and J usage is TRBJ1-1, with D perhaps matching TRBD1 (6 bases). Sequenced material: PBMCs or T cells enriched from blood (not recorded which). The CDR3 region is CASSAIRITGKNTEAFF. CDR3 nucleotide sequence: TGTGCCAGTAGTGCAATTCGAATAACAGGGAAGAACACTGAAGCTTTCTTT.